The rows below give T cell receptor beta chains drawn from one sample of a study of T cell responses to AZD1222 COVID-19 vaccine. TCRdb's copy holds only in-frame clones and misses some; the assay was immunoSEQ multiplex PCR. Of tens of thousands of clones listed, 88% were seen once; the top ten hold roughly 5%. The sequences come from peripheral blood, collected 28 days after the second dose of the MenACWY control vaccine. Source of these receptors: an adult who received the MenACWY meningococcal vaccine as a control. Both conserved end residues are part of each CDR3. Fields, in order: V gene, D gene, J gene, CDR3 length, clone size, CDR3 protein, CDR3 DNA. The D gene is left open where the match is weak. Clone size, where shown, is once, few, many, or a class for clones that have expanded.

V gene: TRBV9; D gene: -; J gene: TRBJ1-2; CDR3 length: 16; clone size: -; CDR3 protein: CASSVGGTQKYYGYTF; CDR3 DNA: TGTGCCAGCAGCGTAGGGGGTACACAGAAATACTATGGCTACACCTTC
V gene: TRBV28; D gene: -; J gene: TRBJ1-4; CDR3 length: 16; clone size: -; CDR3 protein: CASSLILRGMDEKLFF; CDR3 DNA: TGTGCCAGCAGTTTGATTTTGCGGGGGATGGATGAAAAACTGTTTTTT
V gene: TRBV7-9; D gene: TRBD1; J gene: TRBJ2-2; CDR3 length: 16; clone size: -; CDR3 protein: CASSLTPYRGTGELFF; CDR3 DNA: TGTGCCAGCAGCTTAACCCCTTACAGGGGGACCGGGGAGCTGTTTTTT
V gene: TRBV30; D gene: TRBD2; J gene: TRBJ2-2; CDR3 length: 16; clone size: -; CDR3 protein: CAWMGGTRANTGELFF; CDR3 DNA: TGTGCCTGGATGGGCGGGACTAGGGCTAACACCGGGGAGCTGTTTTTT
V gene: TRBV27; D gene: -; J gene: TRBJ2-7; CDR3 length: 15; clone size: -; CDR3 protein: CASSRSRTTSYEQYF; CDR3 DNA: TGTGCCAGCAGTCGGTCCAGGACAACCTCCTACGAGCAGTACTTC
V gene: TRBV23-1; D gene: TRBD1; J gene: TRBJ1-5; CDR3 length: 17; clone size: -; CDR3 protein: CASSQSGRQGWNQPQHF; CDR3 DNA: TGCGCCAGCAGTCAATCGGGGAGACAGGGGTGGAATCAGCCCCAGCATTTT
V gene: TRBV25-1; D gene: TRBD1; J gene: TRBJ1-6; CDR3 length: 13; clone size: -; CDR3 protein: CASSGQGFSPLHF; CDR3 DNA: TGTGCCAGCAGTGGACAGGGTTTTTCACCCCTCCACTTT
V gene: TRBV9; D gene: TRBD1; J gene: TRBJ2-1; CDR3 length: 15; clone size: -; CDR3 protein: CASSPGTAPSNEQFF; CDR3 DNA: TGTGCCAGCAGCCCAGGGACAGCCCCAAGCAATGAGCAGTTCTTC
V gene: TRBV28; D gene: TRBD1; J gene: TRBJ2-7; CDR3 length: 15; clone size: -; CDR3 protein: CASSSTGTGGYEQYF; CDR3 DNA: TGTGCCAGCAGTTCTACCGGGACAGGGGGCTACGAGCAGTACTTC
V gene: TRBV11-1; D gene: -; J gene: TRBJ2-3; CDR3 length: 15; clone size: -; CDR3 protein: CASSLVTVGPDTQYF; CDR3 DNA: TGTGCCAGCAGCTTAGTGACAGTAGGACCAGATACGCAGTATTTT
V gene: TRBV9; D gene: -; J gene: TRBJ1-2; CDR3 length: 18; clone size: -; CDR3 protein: CASSPPWPREGHYNGYTF; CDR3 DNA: TGTGCCAGCAGCCCTCCCTGGCCCAGGGAGGGCCACTATAATGGCTACACCTTC
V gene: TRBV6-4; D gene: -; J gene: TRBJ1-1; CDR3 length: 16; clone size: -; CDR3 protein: CASSPVNRELNTEAFF; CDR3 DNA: TGTGCCAGCAGTCCAGTCAATCGGGAGTTGAACACTGAAGCTTTCTTT
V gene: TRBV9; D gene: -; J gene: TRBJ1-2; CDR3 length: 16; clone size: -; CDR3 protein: CASSVAPGATNYGYTF; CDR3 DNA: TGTGCCAGCAGCGTAGCCCCCGGGGCGACTAACTATGGCTACACCTTC
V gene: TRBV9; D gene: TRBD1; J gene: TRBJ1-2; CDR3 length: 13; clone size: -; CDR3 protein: CASSVDRGDGYTF; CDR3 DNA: TGTGCCAGCAGCGTAGACAGGGGAGATGGCTACACCTTC
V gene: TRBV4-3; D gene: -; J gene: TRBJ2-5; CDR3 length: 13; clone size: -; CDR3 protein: CASSQELQETQYF; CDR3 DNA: TGCGCCAGCAGCCAAGAACTGCAAGAGACCCAGTACTTC
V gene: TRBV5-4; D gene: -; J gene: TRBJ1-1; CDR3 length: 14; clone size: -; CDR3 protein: CASRRDREGTEAFF; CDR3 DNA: TGTGCCAGCAGGAGGGACCGGGAGGGCACTGAAGCTTTCTTT
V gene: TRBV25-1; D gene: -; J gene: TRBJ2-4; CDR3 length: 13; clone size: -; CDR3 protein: CASSEVKGNIQYF; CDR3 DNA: TGTGCCAGCAGTGAGGTCAAAGGAAACATTCAGTACTTC
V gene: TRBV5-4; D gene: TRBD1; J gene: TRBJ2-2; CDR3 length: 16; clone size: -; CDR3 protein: CASSTRGQGKVGELFF; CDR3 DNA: TGTGCCAGCAGTACCCGGGGACAGGGCAAAGTCGGGGAGCTGTTTTTT
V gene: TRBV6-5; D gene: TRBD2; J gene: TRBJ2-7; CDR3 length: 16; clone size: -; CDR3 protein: CASSLLPRGRENEQYF; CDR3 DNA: TGTGCCAGCAGTTTACTCCCCCGGGGGAGGGAAAACGAGCAGTACTTC
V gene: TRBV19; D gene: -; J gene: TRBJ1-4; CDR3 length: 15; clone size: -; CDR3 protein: CASSSLGNLGEKLFF; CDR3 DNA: TGTGCCAGTAGTTCCTTGGGGAACCTTGGTGAAAAACTGTTTTTT
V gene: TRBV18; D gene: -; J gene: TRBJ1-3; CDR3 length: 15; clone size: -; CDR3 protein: CASSPPSRSDATIYF; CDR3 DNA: TGTGCCAGCTCACCACCCTCCCGGTCGGACGCCACCATATATTTT
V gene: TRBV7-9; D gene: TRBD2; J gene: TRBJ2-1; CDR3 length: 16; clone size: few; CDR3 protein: CASSRRGLAAYNEQFF; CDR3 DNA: TGTGCCAGCAGCAGGCGTGGACTAGCGGCCTACAATGAGCAGTTCTTC